The next 16 T cell receptor beta chains were all read from a single sample in a study of T cell changes during pregnancy in multiple sclerosis. TCRdb's table, derived via immunoSEQ multiplex PCR, lists solely in-frame clones and lacks some. This repertoire shows more than 85,000 clones, over 85% found once; its top ten account for approximately 1.3%. The input for sequencing was peripheral blood, taken in the third trimester of pregnancy. These receptors were obtained from a female donor in good health, enrolled as a control in a pregnancy study.

The chain couples TRBV5-1 to TRBJ1-1; 9 bases map to TRBD1. The CDR3 length is 19 residues. Germline loops: CDR1 SGHRS, CDR2 YFSETQ. Trimming at V came to 3 bases and at J to 4 bases, leaving 19 bases not matched to a gene. CDR3 DNA sequence: TGCGCCAGCAGCTATATCACCGGGGACAGGGTAGAATGGAGCACTGAAGCTTTCTTT. Translated: CASSYITGDRVEWSTEAFF.

The chain has TRBV7-2 and TRBJ2-3; D not resolved. From germline, CDR1 is SGHTA and CDR2 FQGNSA. Deletions cut 6 bases from V and 0 bases from J, with 7 bases between. The CDR3 consists of 13 residues. For the CDR3, the DNA is TGTGCCAGCAGTCCCCCTAGCACAGATACGCAGTATTTT. Protein product: CASSPPSTDTQYF.

The V call is TRBV28, the J call TRBJ1-1; 7 positions agree with TRBD1. CDR1 is MDHEN, CDR2 SYDVKM, per germline. Trimming removed 4 bases from V and 0 bases from J; junction bases left unmatched: 2. The CDR3 covers 14 residues. The DNA for the CDR3 is TGTGCCAGCAGTTCGGGACAGATGAACACTGAAGCTTTCTTT. Translated: CASSSGQMNTEAFF.

The gene calls are TRBV4-2 and TRBJ2-2; TRBD2 matches at 7 bases. The CDR3 is 16 residues long. The germline gives CDR1 LGHNA, CDR2 YNFKEQ. V lost 3 bases and J lost 0; bases outside the gene matches: 4. The CDR3, as DNA: TGTGCCAGCAGCCAGGCAGGACTAGCGAACACCGGGGAGCTGTTTTTT. It yields the protein CASSQAGLANTGELFF.

V usage is TRBV5-1 and J usage is TRBJ1-1; TRBD1 agrees at 7 bases. The CDR3 consists of 14 residues. Germline lookup yields CDR1 SGHRS and CDR2 YFSETQ. Trimming cost V 1 base and J 3 bases; bases outside gene matches: 3. As DNA, the CDR3 is TGCGCCAGCAGCTTGCAGGGGGGCGACACTGAAGCTTTCTTT. This encodes CASSLQGGDTEAFF.

The chain carries TRBV5-4 and TRBJ2-5, with D perhaps TRBD1 (6 bases). Trimming removed 4 bases from V and 5 bases from J, with 18 bases in between. CDR3 length: 15 amino acids. Germline CDR1 SGHNT, CDR2 YYREEE (reference sequence). DNA of the CDR3: TGTGCCAGCAGCCGACAGGACCCTGGCTCGGAGACCCAGTACTTC. It translates to CASSRQDPGSETQYF.

The chain is built from TRBV19 and TRBJ2-3; a possible D gene is TRBD2 (6 bases). V lost 5 bases, J lost 7 bases, and 22 bases lay in between. The CDR3 is 16 residues long. Germline CDR1 and CDR2: LNHDA and SQIVND (reference sequence). The CDR3: CASSDRGRRGVNTQYF. CDR3 coding DNA: TGTGCCAGTAGTGACCGAGGCAGGCGGGGCGTAAATACGCAGTATTTT.

The chain carries TRBV29-1 and TRBJ1-3; D perhaps matches TRBD1 (6 bases). Per the germline V gene, CDR1 is SQVTM and CDR2 is ANQGSEA. The CDR3 length is 13 residues. V lost 7 bases and J lost 0, with 10 bases in between. CDR3: CSAGQYSGNTIYF. The CDR3 nucleotides read TGCAGCGCCGGACAGTACTCTGGAAACACCATATATTTT.

The chain has TRBV18 and TRBJ2-7, with TRBD1 identical over 8 bases. V was pared by 3 bases and J by 6 bases, with 10 bases of the junction left unmatched. Germline V CDR1 and CDR2: KGHSH, LQKENI. The CDR3 length is 15 residues. CDR3: CASSPMTGAPGEQYF. CDR3 in DNA: TGTGCCAGCTCACCGATGACAGGGGCTCCCGGCGAGCAGTACTTC.

The rearrangement joins TRBV29-1 to TRBJ2-7; D ambiguous. V lost 4 bases to trimming and J lost 2 bases, with 9 bases between them. The CDR3 is 12 amino acids. CDR1 SQVTM and CDR2 ANQGSEA come from the germline V gene. The CDR3 region is CSVAFSAYEQYF. CDR3 DNA: TGCAGCGTTGCCTTTAGTGCCTACGAGCAGTACTTC.

The chain carries TRBV2 and TRBJ1-5, with D perhaps TRBD1 (5 bases). CDR1 is SNHLY, CDR2 FYNNEI, per germline. The CDR3 is made up of 15 amino acids. The ends were cut back, 6 bases at V and 4 bases at J, with 16 bases in the middle. The CDR3 spells CASRQGPLGNQPQHF. DNA for the CDR3: TGTGCCAGCAGGCAGGGCCCCCTAGGGAATCAGCCCCAGCATTTT.

V is TRBV28 and J is TRBJ1-1, with 7 nucleotides matching TRBD1. V shed 9 bases and J 0 bases; nucleotides not matched to a gene: 13. This CDR3 is built from 16 residues. The germline V gene has CDR1 MDHEN and CDR2 SYDVKM. CDR3 amino acids: CASQGLQGGMNTEAFF. CDR3 bases: TGTGCCAGTCAAGGCCTCCAGGGGGGAATGAACACTGAAGCTTTCTTT.

This clone appeared once. The chain links TRBV7-6 to TRBJ2-7; 7 bases are a match to TRBD1. There are 16 residues in the CDR3. The germline gives CDR1 SGHVS, CDR2 FNYEAQ. The V segment lost 0 bases and the J segment 6 bases; nucleotides outside the gene matches: 11. DNA of the CDR3: TGTGCCAGCAGCTTAGCACCCGGGACAGCGAAGGGCGAGCAGTACTTC. Its translation: CASSLAPGTAKGEQYF.

The CDR3 sequence: CASGFTGQSRKDEQFF. The DNA for the CDR3 is TGTGCTAGTGGTTTCACGGGACAGAGTAGGAAGGATGAGCAGTTCTTC. The chain employs TRBV12-5 and TRBJ2-1; 7 bases match TRBD1. The V gene's germline CDR1 is LGHNT and CDR2 FRNRAP. The CDR3 length is 16 residues. With 3 bases clipped from V and 8 bases from J, the junction kept 13 bases outside the gene matches.

V and J are TRBV10-3 and TRBJ2-1; D is unclear. With 3 bases removed from V and 6 bases from J, the gap between germline ends came to 6 bases. The V gene's germline CDR1 is ENHRY and CDR2 SYGVKD. The CDR3 loop spans 12 amino acids. CDR3 nucleotide sequence: TGTGCCATCAGTGACTCTTTCAATGAGCAGTTCTTC. Its protein is CAISDSFNEQFF.

This chain uses TRBV10-3 with TRBJ2-6; possibly TRBD2 for D (7 bases). Germline assignment: CDR1 ENHRY and CDR2 SYGVKD. Trimming shortened V by 4 bases and J by 3 bases, and 19 bases separated the two germline ends. The CDR3 covers 18 residues. Here the CDR3 reads CAISVSGDTALGANVLTF. CDR3 DNA sequence: TGTGCCATCAGTGTAAGCGGGGACACTGCCCTTGGGGCCAACGTCCTGACTTTC.